The 19 T cell receptor beta chains below come from one sample, sequenced in a study of Tregs in tolerant kidney transplant recipients. TCRdb keeps only in-frame clones here, not all; method: immunoSEQ multiplex PCR. The top ten hold approximately 0.62% of the sample, which has 110,000 or so clones, around nine tenths seen once. The specimen was CD4+ T cells from blood. Receptors originate from a human donor in good health.

The V and J genes are TRBV6-1 and TRBJ2-7, with TRBD1 matching 9 bases. This CDR3 spans 15 amino acids. With 5 bases clipped from V and 5 bases from J, the junction kept 10 bases outside the gene matches. From germline, CDR1 is MNHNS and CDR2 SASEGT. The CDR3 DNA follows: TGTGCCAGCAGTTCCCCCGGGGACAGGGTAGACGAGCAGTACTTC. Translation gives CASSSPGDRVDEQYF.

This clone was seen just once. V gene TRBV7-9 combines with J gene TRBJ2-7; 12 bases map to TRBD1. The V gene's germline CDR1 is SEHNR and CDR2 FQNEAQ (reference sequence). The CDR3 length is 15 residues. V shed 5 bases, J shed 4 bases, and the junction held 6 bases outside the gene matches. The DNA of the CDR3 is TGTGCCAGCAGCCTAGGGACAGGGGGCTGGTACGAGCAGTACTTC. Translated: CASSLGTGGWYEQYF.

V usage is TRBV5-1 and J usage is TRBJ1-1; 7 bases line up with TRBD1. Unmatched junction bases numbered 5, after V lost 2 bases and J lost 7 bases. CDR3 length: 13 residues. Germline CDR1 reads SGHRS; CDR2 reads YFSETQ. The CDR3 sequence is CASSFPRGGEAFF. CDR3 DNA sequence: TGCGCCAGCAGCTTTCCCAGGGGGGGTGAAGCTTTCTTT.

This rearrangement joins TRBV4-1 to TRBJ1-1, with D maybe TRBD1 (6 bases). The V gene's germline CDR1 is MGHRA and CDR2 YSYEKL. Trimming stripped 1 base from V and 5 bases from J, with 11 bases between. CDR3 length equals 14 residues. The CDR3 is CASSQGQVGTEAFF. The CDR3 nucleotides read TGCGCCAGCAGCCAAGGACAGGTGGGGACTGAAGCTTTCTTT.

J is TRBJ2-2 and V is TRBV7-9, with D perhaps TRBD1 (5 bases). V was pared by 5 bases and J by 6 bases, with 16 bases between. The CDR3 spans 15 residues. Germline assignment: CDR1 SEHNR and CDR2 FQNEAQ (reference sequence). As DNA, the CDR3 is TGTGCCAGCAGCAGAGCAGGGTACGGTCCCGGGGAGCTGTTTTTT. It codes for CASSRAGYGPGELFF.

The chain employs TRBV7-9 and TRBJ2-7; the D gene is possibly TRBD2 (5 bases). This CDR3 region has 14 residues. V was shortened by 0 bases and J by 3 bases, with 9 bases between the two germline ends. Germline CDR1 is SEHNR and CDR2 is FQNEAQ (reference sequence). CDR3 in amino acids: CASSLAGIYYEQYF. Written as DNA, the CDR3 is TGTGCCAGCAGCTTAGCCGGGATTTACTACGAGCAGTACTTC.

The J gene is TRBJ2-7, the V gene TRBV18, with 13 nucleotides matching TRBD2. CDR3 length: 17 residues. The V segment lost 3 bases and the J segment 2 bases; nucleotides outside the gene matches: 7. CDR1 and CDR2 from the germline V gene are KGHSH and LQKENI. The CDR3 sequence is CASSPRTSGSPAYEQYF. The CDR3 DNA sequence: TGTGCCAGCTCACCTCGGACTAGCGGGAGTCCTGCCTACGAGCAGTACTTC.

This clone was seen only once. The chain employs TRBV2 and TRBJ1-2; unclear D gene. This CDR3 comprises 10 residues. From germline, CDR1 is SNHLY and CDR2 FYNNEI. With 6 bases removed from V and 6 bases from J, the gap between germline ends came to 5 bases. The CDR3 is CASSRDGYTF. The CDR3, as DNA: TGTGCCAGCAGCAGAGATGGCTACACCTTC.

The chain carries TRBV11-2 and TRBJ2-1; 10 bases are shared with TRBD1. The junction had 7 bases not matched to a gene; V was cut back by 5 bases and J by 6 bases. This CDR3 spans 15 amino acids. Germline V CDR1 and CDR2: SGHAT, FQNNGV. The CDR3 DNA is TGTGCCAGCAGCCCAAGGGGACAGGGGCTCAATGAGCAGTTCTTC. It codes for CASSPRGQGLNEQFF.

This clone was counted between two and nine times. The chain is built from TRBV7-3 and TRBJ2-5; 9 positions match TRBD1. The length of the CDR3 is 13 residues. Germline-derived CDR1 and CDR2 are SGHTA and FQGTGA. Trimming took 5 bases from V and 6 from J; bases not matched to a gene: 4. CDR3 DNA sequence: TGTGCCAGCAGCCCTGGGACAGGGAAGACCCAGTACTTC. Translation: CASSPGTGKTQYF.

CDR3 loop: CASSYQPDRGNQPQHF. The CDR3 DNA reads as TGTGCCAGCAGTTACCAACCGGACAGGGGGAATCAGCCCCAGCATTTT. This rearrangement joins TRBV6-6 to TRBJ1-5, with TRBD1 matching over 10 bases. The CDR3 covers 16 residues. V lost 2 bases and J lost 4; bases outside the gene matches: 5. From germline, CDR1 is MNHNY and CDR2 SVGAGI (reference sequence).

This clone was observed a single time. This chain links TRBV13 with TRBJ2-1; D possibly corresponds to TRBD1 (6 bases). The V gene lost 0 bases and the J gene lost 8 bases, with 11 bases spanning the gap. The CDR3 consists of 14 residues. Germline V gene data show CDR1 as PRHDT and CDR2 as FYEKMQ (reference sequence). In DNA form, the CDR3 reads TGTGCCAGCAGCTTAGGATTCAGGGGAGATGAGCAGTTCTTC. As protein: CASSLGFRGDEQFF.

The chain is built from TRBV23-1 and TRBJ2-1; 7 bases align to TRBD2. TRBV23-1 is designated an ORF whose function remains uncertain. The CDR3 is made up of 17 amino acids. Trimming took 0 bases from V and 4 from J; bases not matched to a gene: 9. The CDR3 sequence: CASSQSKSGTSYNEQFF. In DNA form, the CDR3 reads TGCGCCAGCAGTCAATCTAAGAGCGGGACGTCTTACAATGAGCAGTTCTTC.

The gene calls are TRBV25-1 and TRBJ2-5; 7 nucleotides match TRBD2. The CDR3 is 17 amino acids. Germline-derived CDR1 and CDR2 are MGHDK and SYGVNS. Losses at the gene ends were 3 bases for V and 3 bases for J; bases not matched to a gene: 13. The CDR3 sequence: CASSEVWRGGYKETQYF. The CDR3 DNA reads TGTGCCAGCAGTGAGGTTTGGAGGGGAGGGTATAAAGAGACCCAGTACTTC.

The chain has TRBV18 and TRBJ1-5; D call uncertain. This CDR3 is built from 14 residues. The V gene's germline CDR1 is KGHSH and CDR2 LQKENI. Trimming took off 5 bases at V and 2 bases at J, with 10 bases between the two ends. The CDR3 is CASSSYSGNQPQHF. The CDR3 DNA follows: TGTGCCAGCTCATCTTACAGTGGCAATCAGCCCCAGCATTTT.

V gene TRBV6-5 combines with J gene TRBJ2-1; 14 positions match TRBD2. The CDR3 has 16 residues. With V trimmed by 1 base and J by 5 bases, 1 base remained unmatched. Per germline, CDR1 MNHEY and CDR2 SVGAGI. CDR3 residues: CASSYLGLAGDNEQFF. CDR3 bases: TGTGCCAGCAGTTACTTGGGACTAGCGGGAGACAATGAGCAGTTCTTC.

This chain uses TRBV7-5 with TRBJ2-3. TRBV7-5 is a documented pseudogene. The CDR3 length is 18 residues. DNA for the CDR3: TGTGCCAGAAGCTTAGCCTGGGGTGTGCAGGGACGTAAAGATACGCAGTATTTT. It translates to CARSLAWGVQGRKDTQYF.

The genes are TRBV5-4 and TRBJ1-1; D is ambiguous. The CDR3 totals 11 residues. V lost 7 bases, J lost 7 bases, and 11 bases lay in between. CDR1 is SGHNT, CDR2 YYREEE, per germline (reference sequence). CDR3: CASGEQNEAFF. The CDR3 nucleotides are TGTGCCAGCGGAGAACAGAATGAAGCTTTCTTT.

V is TRBV19 and J is TRBJ2-3, with TRBD1 as a possible D gene (6 bases). CDR1 LNHDA and CDR2 SQIVND come from the germline V gene (reference sequence). The CDR3 loop spans 14 amino acids. V was clipped by 3 bases and J by 4 bases, with 11 bases between them. Here the CDR3 reads CASSIGGQPDTQYF. CDR3 DNA sequence: TGTGCCAGTAGTATTGGGGGACAACCAGATACGCAGTATTTT. Supplemented by reference TRBV19 and TRBJ2-3, the full variable domain reads DGGITQSPKYLFRKEGQNVTLSCEQNLNHDAMYWYRQDPGQGLRLIYYSQIVNDFQKGDIAEGYSVSREKKESFPLTVTSAQKNPTAFYLCASSIGGQPDTQYFGPGTRLTVL.